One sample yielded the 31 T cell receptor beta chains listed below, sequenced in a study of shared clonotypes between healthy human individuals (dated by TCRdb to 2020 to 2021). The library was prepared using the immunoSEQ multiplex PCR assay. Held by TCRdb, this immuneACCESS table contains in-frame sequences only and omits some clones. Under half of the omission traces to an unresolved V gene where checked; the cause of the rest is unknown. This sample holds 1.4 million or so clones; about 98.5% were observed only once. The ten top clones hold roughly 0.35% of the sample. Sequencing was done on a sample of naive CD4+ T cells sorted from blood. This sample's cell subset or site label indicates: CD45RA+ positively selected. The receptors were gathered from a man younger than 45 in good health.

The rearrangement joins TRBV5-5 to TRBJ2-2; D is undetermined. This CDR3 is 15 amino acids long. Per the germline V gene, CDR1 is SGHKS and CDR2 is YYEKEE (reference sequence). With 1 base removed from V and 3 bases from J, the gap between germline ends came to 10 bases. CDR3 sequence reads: CASSLINGYTGELFF. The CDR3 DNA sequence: TGTGCCAGCAGCTTGATAAACGGGTACACCGGGGAGCTGTTTTTT.

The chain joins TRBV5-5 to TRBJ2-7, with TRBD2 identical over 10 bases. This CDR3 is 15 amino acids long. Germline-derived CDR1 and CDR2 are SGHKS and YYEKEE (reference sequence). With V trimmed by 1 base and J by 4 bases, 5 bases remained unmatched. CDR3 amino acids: CASSLILAGTYEQYF. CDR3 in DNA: TGTGCCAGCAGCTTGATACTAGCGGGAACGTACGAGCAGTACTTC.

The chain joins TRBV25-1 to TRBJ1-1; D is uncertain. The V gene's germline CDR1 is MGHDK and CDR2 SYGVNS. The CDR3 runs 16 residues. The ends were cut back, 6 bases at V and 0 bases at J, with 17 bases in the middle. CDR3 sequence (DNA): TGTGCCAGCAGGAAGGGCGGGCCTCCCATGAACACTGAAGCTTTCTTT. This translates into CASRKGGPPMNTEAFF.

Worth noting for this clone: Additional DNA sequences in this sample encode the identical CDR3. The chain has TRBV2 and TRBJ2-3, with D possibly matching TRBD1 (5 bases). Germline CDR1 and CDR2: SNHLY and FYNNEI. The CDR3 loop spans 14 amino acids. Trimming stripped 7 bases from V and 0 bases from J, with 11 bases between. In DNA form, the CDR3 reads TGTGCCAGCAAAAGGGGCTCTAGCACAGATACGCAGTATTTT. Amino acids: CASKRGSSTDTQYF.

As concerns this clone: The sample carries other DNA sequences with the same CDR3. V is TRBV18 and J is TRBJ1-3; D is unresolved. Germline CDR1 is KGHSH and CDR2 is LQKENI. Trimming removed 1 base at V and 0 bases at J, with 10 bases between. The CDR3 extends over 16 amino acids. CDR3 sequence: CASSPQGPGSGNTIYF. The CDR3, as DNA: TGTGCCAGCTCACCACAGGGCCCTGGCTCTGGAAACACCATATATTTT.

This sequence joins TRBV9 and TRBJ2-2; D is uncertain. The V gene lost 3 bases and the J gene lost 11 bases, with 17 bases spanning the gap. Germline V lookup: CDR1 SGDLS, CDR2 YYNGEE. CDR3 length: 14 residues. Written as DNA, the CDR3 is TGTGCCAGCAGCGCTCCAAAGACGGGTGGCGAGCTGTTTTTT. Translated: CASSAPKTGGELFF.

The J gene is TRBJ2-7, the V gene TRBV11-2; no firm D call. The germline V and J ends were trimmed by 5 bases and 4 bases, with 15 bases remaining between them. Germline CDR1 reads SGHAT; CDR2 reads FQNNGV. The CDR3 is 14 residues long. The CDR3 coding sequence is TGTGCCAGCAGCCTCAATGGCGGTTTTTACGAGCAGTACTTC. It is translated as CASSLNGGFYEQYF.

Here the CDR3 reads CASSLVRGLGNEQFF. The DNA for the CDR3 is TGTGCCAGCAGCTTAGTCAGGGGGCTTGGGAATGAGCAGTTCTTC. The chain links TRBV5-6 to TRBJ2-1; TRBD1 matches at 8 bases. The CDR3 sequence is 15 residues long. Germline V lookup: CDR1 SGHDT, CDR2 YYEEEE. With V trimmed by 2 bases and J by 7 bases, 8 bases remained unmatched.

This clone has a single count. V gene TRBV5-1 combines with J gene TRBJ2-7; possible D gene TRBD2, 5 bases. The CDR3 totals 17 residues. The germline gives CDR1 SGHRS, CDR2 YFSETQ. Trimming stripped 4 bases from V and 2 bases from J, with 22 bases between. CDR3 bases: TGCGCCAGCAGCCTACGGGTCTCTGTGCGGACTCCCTACGAGCAGTACTTC. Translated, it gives CASSLRVSVRTPYEQYF.

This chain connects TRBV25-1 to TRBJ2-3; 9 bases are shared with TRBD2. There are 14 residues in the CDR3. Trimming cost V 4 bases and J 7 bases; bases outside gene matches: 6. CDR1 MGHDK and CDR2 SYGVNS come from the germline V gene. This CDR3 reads CASSVAGGPNTQYF. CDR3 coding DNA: TGTGCCAGCAGTGTGGCGGGAGGGCCAAATACGCAGTATTTT. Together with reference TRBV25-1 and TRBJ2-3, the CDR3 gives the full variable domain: EADIYQTPRYLVIGTGKKITLECSQTMGHDKMYWYQQDPGMELHLIHYSYGVNSTEKGDLSSESTVSRIRTEHFPLTLESARPSHTSQYLCASSVAGGPNTQYFGPGTRLTVL.

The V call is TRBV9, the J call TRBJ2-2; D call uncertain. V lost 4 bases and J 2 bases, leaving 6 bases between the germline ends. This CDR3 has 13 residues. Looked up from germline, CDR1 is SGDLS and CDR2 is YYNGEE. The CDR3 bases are TGTGCCAGCAGCCCACTCAACACCGGGGAGCTGTTTTTT. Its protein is CASSPLNTGELFF.

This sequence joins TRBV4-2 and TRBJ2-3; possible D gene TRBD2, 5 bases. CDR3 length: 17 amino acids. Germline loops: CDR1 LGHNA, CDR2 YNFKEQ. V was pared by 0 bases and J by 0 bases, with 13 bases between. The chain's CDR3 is CASSQEVGDTSTDTQYF. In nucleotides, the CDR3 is TGTGCCAGCAGCCAAGAGGTGGGAGACACAAGCACAGATACGCAGTATTTT.

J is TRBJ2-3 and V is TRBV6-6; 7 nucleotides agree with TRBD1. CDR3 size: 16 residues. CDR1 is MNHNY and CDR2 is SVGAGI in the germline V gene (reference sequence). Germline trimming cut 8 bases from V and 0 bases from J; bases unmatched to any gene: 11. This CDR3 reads CASRSGQATSTDTQYF. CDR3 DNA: TGTGCCAGCCGATCAGGACAGGCGACCAGCACAGATACGCAGTATTTT.

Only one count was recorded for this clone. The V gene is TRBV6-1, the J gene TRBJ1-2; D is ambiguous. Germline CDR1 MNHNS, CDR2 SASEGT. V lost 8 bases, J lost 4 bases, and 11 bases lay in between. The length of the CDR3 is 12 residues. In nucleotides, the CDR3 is TGTGCCAGCCGGTTGACGCCCTATGGCTACACCTTC. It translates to CASRLTPYGYTF.

The CDR3 region is CASSHRTIEAFF. The CDR3 DNA sequence: TGTGCCAGCAGCCACAGGACTATTGAAGCTTTCTTT. This chain links TRBV7-9 with TRBJ1-1, with TRBD1 as a possible D gene (5 bases). The CDR3 consists of 12 residues. Between the trimmed V and J ends, which lost 5 bases and 7 bases, there was a span of 11 bases. In germline, CDR1 is SEHNR, CDR2 FQNEAQ (reference sequence). Drawing the rest from reference TRBV7-9 and TRBJ1-1, the complete variable domain is DTGVSQNPRHKITKRGQNVTFRCDPISEHNRLYWYRQTLGQGPEFLTYFQNEAQLEKSRLLSDRFSAERPKGSFSTLEIQRTEQGDSAMYLCASSHRTIEAFFGQGTRLTVV.

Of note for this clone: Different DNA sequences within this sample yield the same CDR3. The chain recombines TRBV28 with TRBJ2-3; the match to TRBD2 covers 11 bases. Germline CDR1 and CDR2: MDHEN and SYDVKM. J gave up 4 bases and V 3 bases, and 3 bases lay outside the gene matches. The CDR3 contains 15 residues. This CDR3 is CASSLLAGGADTQYF. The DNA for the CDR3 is TGTGCCAGCAGTTTGCTAGCGGGAGGAGCAGATACGCAGTATTTT.

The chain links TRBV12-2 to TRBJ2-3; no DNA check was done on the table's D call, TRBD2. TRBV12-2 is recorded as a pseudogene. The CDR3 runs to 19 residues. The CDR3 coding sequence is TGTGCAAGTCGCTCCTCCGGGACTAGCGGGAGGGCCAGCGCAGATACGCAGTATTTT. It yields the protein CASRSSGTSGRASADTQYF.

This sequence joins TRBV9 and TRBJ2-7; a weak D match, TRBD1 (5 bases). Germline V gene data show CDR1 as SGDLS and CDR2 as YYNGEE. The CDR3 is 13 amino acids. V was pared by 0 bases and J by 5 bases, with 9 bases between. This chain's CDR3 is CASSVDPGNEQYF. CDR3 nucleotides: TGTGCCAGCAGCGTAGATCCAGGGAACGAGCAGTACTTC.

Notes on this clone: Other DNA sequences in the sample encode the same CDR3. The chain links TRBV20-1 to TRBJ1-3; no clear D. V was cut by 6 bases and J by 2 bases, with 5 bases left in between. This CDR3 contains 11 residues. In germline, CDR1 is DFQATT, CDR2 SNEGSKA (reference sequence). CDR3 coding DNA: TGCAGTGCCTCCACTGGAAACACCATATATTTT. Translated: CSASTGNTIYF.

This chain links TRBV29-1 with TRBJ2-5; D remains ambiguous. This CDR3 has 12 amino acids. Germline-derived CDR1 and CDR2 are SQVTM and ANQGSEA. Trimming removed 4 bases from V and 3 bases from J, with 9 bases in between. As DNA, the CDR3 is TGCAGCGTTGCGGCTGTTAAAGAGACCCAGTACTTC. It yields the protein CSVAAVKETQYF.

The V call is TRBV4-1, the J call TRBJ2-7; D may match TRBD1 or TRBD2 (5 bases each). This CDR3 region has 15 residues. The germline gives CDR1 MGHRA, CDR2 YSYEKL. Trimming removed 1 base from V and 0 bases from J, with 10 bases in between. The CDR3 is CASSQGPGTSYEQYF. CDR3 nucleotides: TGCGCCAGCAGCCAAGGCCCGGGGACCTCCTACGAGCAGTACTTC.

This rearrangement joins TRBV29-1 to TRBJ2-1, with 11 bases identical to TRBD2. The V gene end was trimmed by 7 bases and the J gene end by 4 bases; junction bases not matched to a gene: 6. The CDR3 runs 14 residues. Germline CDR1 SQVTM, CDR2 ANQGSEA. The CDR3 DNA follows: TGCAGCGGGGGACTAGCGGAAAAATACAATGAGCAGTTCTTC. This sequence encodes CSGGLAEKYNEQFF.

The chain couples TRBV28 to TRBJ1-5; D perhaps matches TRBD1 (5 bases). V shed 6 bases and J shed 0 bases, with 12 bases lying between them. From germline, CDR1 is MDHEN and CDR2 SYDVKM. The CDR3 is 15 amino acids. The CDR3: CASSRGTLSNQPQHF. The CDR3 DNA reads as TGTGCCAGCAGCCGCGGGACCCTTAGCAATCAGCCCCAGCATTTT.

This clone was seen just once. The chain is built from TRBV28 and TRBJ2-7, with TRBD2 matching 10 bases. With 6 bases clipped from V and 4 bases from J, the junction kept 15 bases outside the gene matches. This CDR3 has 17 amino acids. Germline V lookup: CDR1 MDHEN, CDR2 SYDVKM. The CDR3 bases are TGTGCCAGCAGGGAGCTAGCGGGAGTCGGGCCCATGTACGAGCAGTACTTC. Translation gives CASRELAGVGPMYEQYF.

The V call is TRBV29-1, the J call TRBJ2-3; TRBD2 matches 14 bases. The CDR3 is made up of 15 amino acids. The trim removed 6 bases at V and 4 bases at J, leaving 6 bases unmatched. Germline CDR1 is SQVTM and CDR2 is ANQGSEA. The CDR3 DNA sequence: TGCAGCGTGAGGACTAGCGGGAGGTTGCCAGATACGCAGTATTTT. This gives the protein CSVRTSGRLPDTQYF.

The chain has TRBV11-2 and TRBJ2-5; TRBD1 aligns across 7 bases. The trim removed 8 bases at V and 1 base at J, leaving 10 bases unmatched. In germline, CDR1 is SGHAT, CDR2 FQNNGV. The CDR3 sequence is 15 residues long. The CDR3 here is CASARTGGFQETQYF. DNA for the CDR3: TGTGCCAGCGCCCGGACAGGCGGATTCCAAGAGACCCAGTACTTC.

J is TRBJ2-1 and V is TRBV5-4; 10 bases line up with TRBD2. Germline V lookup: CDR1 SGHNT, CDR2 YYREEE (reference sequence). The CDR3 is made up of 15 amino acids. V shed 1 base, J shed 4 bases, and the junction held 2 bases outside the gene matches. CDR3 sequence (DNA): TGTGCCAGCAGCTTGCTAGCGGGGGAATACAATGAGCAGTTCTTC. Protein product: CASSLLAGEYNEQFF.

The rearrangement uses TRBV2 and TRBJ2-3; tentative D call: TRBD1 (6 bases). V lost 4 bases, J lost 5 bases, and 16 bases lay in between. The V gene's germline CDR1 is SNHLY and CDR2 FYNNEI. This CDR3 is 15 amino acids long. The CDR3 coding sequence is TGTGCCAGCAGTGGGGGGCGGAGTTCGGGAGATACGCAGTATTTT. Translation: CASSGGRSSGDTQYF.

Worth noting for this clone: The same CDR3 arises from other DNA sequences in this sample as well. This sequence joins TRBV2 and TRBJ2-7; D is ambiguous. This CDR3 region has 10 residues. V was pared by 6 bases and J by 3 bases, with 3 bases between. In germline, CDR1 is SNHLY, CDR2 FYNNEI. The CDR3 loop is CASRSYEQYF. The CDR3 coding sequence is TGTGCCAGCAGGAGCTACGAGCAGTACTTC.

Here the CDR3 reads CASSLVPGSDYGYTF. CDR3 coding DNA: TGCGCCAGCAGCTTGGTGCCAGGTTCGGACTATGGCTACACCTTC. The V gene is TRBV5-1, the J gene TRBJ1-2; D remains ambiguous. This CDR3 is built from 15 residues. Trimming removed 0 bases from V and 3 bases from J, with 12 bases in between. CDR1 and CDR2 from the germline V gene are SGHRS and YFSETQ.

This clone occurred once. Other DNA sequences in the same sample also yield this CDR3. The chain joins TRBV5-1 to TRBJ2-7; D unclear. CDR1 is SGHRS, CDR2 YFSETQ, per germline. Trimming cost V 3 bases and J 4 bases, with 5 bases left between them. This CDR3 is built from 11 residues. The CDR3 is CASSSAYEQYF. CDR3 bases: TGCGCCAGCAGCTCGGCTTACGAGCAGTACTTC. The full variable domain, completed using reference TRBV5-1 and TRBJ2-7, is KAGVTQTPRYLIKTRGQQVTLSCSPISGHRSVSWYQQTPGQGLQFLFEYFSETQRNKGNFPGRFSGRQFSNSRSEMNVSTLELGDSALYLCASSSAYEQYFGPGTRLTVT.